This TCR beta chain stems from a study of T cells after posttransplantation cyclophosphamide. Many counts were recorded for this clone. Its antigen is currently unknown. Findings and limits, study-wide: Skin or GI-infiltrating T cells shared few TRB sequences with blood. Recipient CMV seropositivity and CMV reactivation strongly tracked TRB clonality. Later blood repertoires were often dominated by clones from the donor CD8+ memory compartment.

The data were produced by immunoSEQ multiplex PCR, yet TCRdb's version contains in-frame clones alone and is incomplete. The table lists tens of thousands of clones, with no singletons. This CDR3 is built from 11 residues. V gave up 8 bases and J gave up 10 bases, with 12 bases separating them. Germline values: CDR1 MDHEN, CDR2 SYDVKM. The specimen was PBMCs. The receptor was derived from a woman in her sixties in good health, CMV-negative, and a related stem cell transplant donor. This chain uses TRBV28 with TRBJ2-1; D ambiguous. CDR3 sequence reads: CASSLSLEQFF. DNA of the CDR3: TGTGCCAGCTCCCTAAGTTTGGAGCAGTTCTTC.